This T cell receptor beta chain is drawn from a study of blood T cells in healthy people across ages. V shed 4 bases and J 4 bases; nucleotides not matched to a gene: 11. The CDR3 has 15 amino acids. Germline CDR1 SGHRS, CDR2 YFSETQ. Primed by a sample-barcoded 5' primer and a J-beta primer mix, a second PCR proceeded for 7 to 11 cycles. TCRdb passed the 5' RACE reads through MiXCR, listing each CDR3 protein once. Among some 710,000 distinct CDR3 sequences listed, about a fifth were seen once. There are many counts of this clonotype. The antigen remains unidentified. Study results and caveats: Age showed a roughly linear inverse relationship with TCR beta diversity per million T cells.

Material: blood. This clonotype was sampled from a man aged 65 to 79 in good health. The V call is TRBV5-1, the J call TRBJ2-7; 7 bases fit TRBD2. CDR3 protein: CASSAVASGVYEQYF. The CDR3 DNA sequence: TGCGCCAGCAGCGCCGTGGCCAGCGGGGTGTACGAGCAGTACTTC. Supplemented by reference TRBV5-1 and TRBJ2-7, the full variable domain reads KAGVTQTPRYLIKTRGQQVTLSCSPISGHRSVSWYQQTPGQGLQFLFEYFSETQRNKGNFPGRFSGRQFSNSRSEMNVSTLELGDSALYLCASSAVASGVYEQYFGPGTRLTVT.